What follows are 18 T cell receptor beta chains derived from one specimen sequenced in a study of T-cell reconstitution after alpha-beta-depleted transplantation in children. Unique molecular identifiers were incorporated during preparation of the TCRbeta library. Each CDR3 protein gets one entry after TCRdb re-called the PCR reads with MiXCR. Of roughly 200,000 distinct CDR3 sequences listed, about 14% were seen once; the top ten hold roughly 13%. The source was PBMCs from the stem cell graft donor, collected from the stem cell graft. These receptors were collected from a human donor who donated a stem cell graft to a child with acute lymphoblastic leukemia.

Note on this clonotype: This clone may be a read error of a much larger clone one base away. V usage is TRBV30 and J usage is TRBJ1-1; D remains unclear. V was clipped by 4 bases and J by 5 bases, with 8 bases between them. There are 11 residues in the CDR3. In germline, CDR1 is GTSNPN, CDR2 SVGIG (reference sequence). The DNA of the CDR3 is TGTGCCTGGATCAGTGAAACTGAAGCTTTCTTT. The encoded protein is CAWISETEAFF. The full variable domain, completed using reference TRBV30 and TRBJ1-1, is SQTIHQWPATLVQPVGSPLSLECTVEGTSNPNLYWYRQAAGRGLQLLFYSVGIGQISSEVPQNLSASRPQDRQFILSSKKLLLSDSGFYLCAWISETEAFFGQGTRLTVV.

This clonotype was recorded at least ten times. The genes are TRBV4-1 and TRBJ2-7; 7 bases are shared with TRBD2. CDR1 and CDR2 from the germline V gene are MGHRA and YSYEKL. With 5 bases clipped from V and 4 bases from J, the junction kept 14 bases outside the gene matches. The CDR3 totals 16 residues. The CDR3 coding sequence is TGCGCCAGCAGCGGCCGGACTAGTCAAAATTCTTACGAGCAGTACTTC. Protein sequence: CASSGRTSQNSYEQYF.

The sample holds many counts of this clonotype. The rearrangement uses TRBV20-1 and TRBJ2-3; maybe TRBD2 (5 bases). The V gene's germline CDR1 is DFQATT and CDR2 SNEGSKA (reference sequence). V lost 3 bases and J lost 2, with 12 bases in between. CDR3 size: 14 residues. The CDR3 loop is CSASSTGITDTQYF. CDR3 DNA: TGCAGTGCTAGCTCGACGGGGATCACAGATACGCAGTATTTT.

This clonotype was found many times. The chain has TRBV27 and TRBJ2-1, with D perhaps matching TRBD2 (5 bases). V was cut by 6 bases and J by 1 base, with 10 bases left in between. In germline, CDR1 is MNHEY, CDR2 SMNVEV (reference sequence). The CDR3 contains 14 residues. The DNA for the CDR3 is TGTGCCAGCAGAAGAAGAGGGTCCTACAATGAGCAGTTCTTC. Its translation is CASRRRGSYNEQFF.

This clonotype was seen repeatedly, ten times or more. V gene TRBV7-9 combines with J gene TRBJ2-3; TRBD2 might be the D (5 bases). The CDR3 loop spans 13 amino acids. Between the trimmed V and J ends, which lost 1 base and 3 bases, there was a span of 5 bases. Germline loops: CDR1 SEHNR, CDR2 FQNEAQ (reference sequence). Here the CDR3 DNA reads TGTGCCAGCAGCTTAGGGACTACAGATACGCAGTATTTT. This sequence encodes CASSLGTTDTQYF.

This clonotype was recorded at least ten times. The chain joins TRBV25-1 to TRBJ2-7; D gene ambiguous. The germline V gene has CDR1 MGHDK and CDR2 SYGVNS. The CDR3 is made up of 16 amino acids. V was shortened by 3 bases and J by 7 bases, with 22 bases between the two germline ends. The CDR3 sequence: CASSDMDHLPFAEQYF. The CDR3 DNA reads as TGTGCCAGCAGTGACATGGACCACCTTCCTTTTGCGGAGCAGTACTTC.

This clonotype has a handful of counts. This sequence joins TRBV20-1 and TRBJ1-3; D is perhaps TRBD1 (5 bases). The CDR3 consists of 14 residues. Germline assignment: CDR1 DFQATT and CDR2 SNEGSKA (reference sequence). Trimming cost V 1 base and J 0 bases, with 7 bases left between them. CDR3 DNA: TGCAGTGCTAGAGGCAGGGTCTCTGGAAACACCATATATTTT. Encoded protein: CSARGRVSGNTIYF.

Notes on this clonotype: A much bigger clone sits one base away, suggesting this may be a read error. The chain couples TRBV5-1 to TRBJ2-2, with no clear D. CDR3 length: 16 amino acids. The germline V and J ends were trimmed by 6 bases and 4 bases, with 19 bases remaining between them. Germline CDR1 and CDR2: SGHRS and YFSETQ. CDR3 DNA: TGCGCCAGCACGGTAGGATTTCCTGCGAGCACCGGGGAGCTGTTTTTT. Translating gives CASTVGFPASTGELFF.

This clonotype was picked up many times. The chain couples TRBV11-1 to TRBJ1-4; 8 nucleotides agree with TRBD1. The ends lost 5 bases at V and 7 bases at J; junction bases unmatched: 21. This CDR3 is 19 amino acids long. CDR1 SGHAT and CDR2 FQDESV come from the germline V gene (reference sequence). Written as DNA, the CDR3 is TGTGCCAGCAGCGCGCATCGGGGACAGGCAGTCAAAGATGGTGAAAAACTGTTTTTT. Translation gives CASSAHRGQAVKDGEKLFF.

This clonotype was seen at least ten times. The chain joins TRBV10-1 to TRBJ2-5; D unresolved. CDR1 is WNHNN, CDR2 SYGVQD, per germline (reference sequence). The CDR3 is made up of 12 amino acids. V lost 0 bases to trimming and J lost 3 bases, with 2 bases between them. Written as DNA, the CDR3 is TGCGCCAGCAGTGAGTCTGAAGAGACCCAGTACTTC. This sequence encodes CASSESEETQYF.

The chain recombines TRBV15 with TRBJ2-5; TRBD2 aligns across 11 bases. Trimming took 0 bases from V and 9 from J; bases not matched to a gene: 9. This CDR3 spans 16 amino acids. Germline V gene lookup returns CDR1 LNHNV and CDR2 YYDKDF (reference sequence). The CDR3 spells CATSRDLAGGLSAQYF. The DNA for the CDR3 is TGTGCCACCAGCAGAGATCTAGCGGGAGGTCTCTCGGCCCAGTACTTC.

This clonotype came up many times. V and J are TRBV25-1 and TRBJ2-6, with TRBD1 matching over 12 bases. With V trimmed by 1 base and J by 4 bases, 8 bases remained unmatched. The CDR3 contains 19 residues. Germline V CDR1 and CDR2: MGHDK, SYGVNS. CDR3 amino acids: CASSEFGTGGTGGANVLTF. CDR3 in DNA: TGTGCCAGCAGTGAATTTGGGACAGGGGGCACGGGAGGGGCCAACGTCCTGACTTTC.

The sample holds a few counts of this clonotype. The DNA of the CDR3 is TGTGCCAGCGCCCGGGACAGGGATTGGGATGGCTACACCTTC. This gives the protein CASARDRDWDGYTF. The rearrangement joins TRBV2 to TRBJ1-2; 9 bases align to TRBD1. The CDR3 sequence is 14 residues long. Germline CDR1 and CDR2: SNHLY and FYNNEI. V dropped 8 bases and J dropped 6; count of bases not matched to a gene: 10.

V and J are TRBV5-6 and TRBJ1-5; 10 nucleotides match TRBD1. The CDR3 has 14 amino acids. CDR1 is SGHDT and CDR2 is YYEEEE in the germline V gene. V dropped 4 bases and J dropped 6; count of bases not matched to a gene: 4. This CDR3 is CASSPGDRGQPQHF. The DNA of the CDR3 is TGTGCCAGCAGCCCTGGGGACAGGGGTCAGCCCCAGCATTTT.

With regard to this clonotype: Its ends do not fully match the called genes, so a read error is possible. The gene calls are TRBV7-9 and TRBJ2-5; D is unresolved. Germline lookup yields CDR1 SEHNR and CDR2 FQNEAQ (reference sequence). CDR3 length: 15 residues. The CDR3 DNA reads as TGTGGCAGCAGCTTAGGAATGCGGTACCAAGAGACCCAGTACTTC. It is translated as CGSSLGMRYQETQYF. The complete variable domain, with remaining parts taken from reference TRBV7-9 and TRBJ2-5, reads DTGVSQNPRHKITKRGQNVTFRCDPISEHNRLYWYRQTLGQGPEFLTYFQNEAQLEKSRLLSDRFSAERPKGSFSTLEIQRTEQGDSAMYLCGSSLGMRYQETQYFGPGTRLLVL.

This clonotype was seen only a few times. The rearrangement links TRBV19 to TRBJ2-1; possibly TRBD1 for D (5 bases). The CDR3 loop spans 13 amino acids. The V end lost 5 bases, the J end lost 7 bases, and 12 bases lay between the germline ends. Germline CDR1 is LNHDA and CDR2 is SQIVND (reference sequence). DNA of the CDR3: TGTGCCAGTAGTTGGGGCGGTGAGAATGAGCAGTTCTTC. This encodes CASSWGGENEQFF.

This clonotype has at least ten counts. The chain employs TRBV5-1 and TRBJ1-6, with 7 bases identical to TRBD1. This CDR3 contains 17 residues. V trimming: 4 bases; J trimming: 7 bases; junction bases outside the gene matches: 14. The germline gives CDR1 SGHRS, CDR2 YFSETQ. The CDR3 nucleotides are TGCGCCAGCAGCCTCAAGGGGGCCGAGGCGTACAATTCACCCCTCCACTTT. This codes for CASSLKGAEAYNSPLHF.

This rearrangement joins TRBV20-1 to TRBJ2-3, with 11 bases identical to TRBD2. The CDR3 has 15 amino acids. Trimming at V came to 3 bases and at J to 5 bases, leaving 7 bases not matched to a gene. Germline V gives CDR1 DFQATT, CDR2 SNEGSKA (reference sequence). For the CDR3, the DNA is TGCAGTGCTAGCATAGCGGGAGGGCGGGGAGATACGCAGTATTTT. Amino acids: CSASIAGGRGDTQYF.